Reported below is one T cell receptor beta chain. Its antigen remains unidentified. This CDR3 region has 15 residues. The V gene's germline CDR1 is DFQATT and CDR2 SNEGSKA (reference sequence). Unmatched junction bases numbered 14, after V lost 6 bases and J lost 6 bases. TCRdb independently ran MiXCR on the 5' RACE reads; one entry per CDR3 protein. The sample contains around 52,000 distinct CDR3 sequences, around 26% of which appear only once. Findings and caveats of the study: Tumor Tregs overlapped most with tumor, then blood, naive CD4+ cells.

The source is a female donor with breast cancer. The specimen sequenced was tumor-infiltrating memory CD4+ T cells sorted from the breast tumor. Stated subset: memory CD4+ T cells, CD4+CD45RO+CD25-. This chain links TRBV20-1 with TRBJ2-7; 10 positions match TRBD2. The CDR3 DNA follows: TGCAGTGCCATGGGACTAGCGACCGGGGGAGGCGAGCAGTACTTC. Translated, it gives CSAMGLATGGGEQYF.